This is a list of T cell receptor beta chains from one sample in a study of follicular helper T cells after annual influenza vaccination. Data came from immunoSEQ multiplex PCR; TCRdb stores just in-frame clones and leaves some out. This table has approximately 15,000 clones, around 75% appearing once. Sequenced material: CXCR5- memory CD4+ T cells sorted from blood, taken on the day of influenza vaccination. The receptors derive from an adult who received the influenza vaccine. Both conserved end residues are part of each CDR3. D genes are given only for firm matches. Size tells how often a clone was seen (once, few, many) or the class of an expanded clone, and some rows leave it out.

d_call: .
v_call: TRBV5-1
clone_size: .
j_call: TRBJ2-7
cdr3_aa: CASSYEGGSSREQYF
cdr3_nt: TGCGCCAGCAGCTACGAAGGGGGGTCCTCCAGGGAGCAGTACTTC

d_call: .
v_call: TRBV18
clone_size: .
j_call: TRBJ1-6
cdr3_aa: CASSPGKGANSPLHF
cdr3_nt: TGTGCCAGCTCACCGGGTAAAGGGGCTAATTCACCCCTCCACTTT

d_call: TRBD2
v_call: TRBV19
clone_size: .
j_call: TRBJ2-2
cdr3_aa: CASTITGGNTGELFF
cdr3_nt: TGTGCCAGTACTATTACGGGGGGGAACACCGGGGAGCTGTTTTTT

d_call: TRBD2
v_call: TRBV6-4
clone_size: .
j_call: TRBJ2-3
cdr3_aa: CASSELAGGLAPDTQYF
cdr3_nt: TGTGCCAGCAGTGAACTAGCGGGGGGGCTTGCTCCAGATACGCAGTATTTT

d_call: .
v_call: TRBV28
clone_size: .
j_call: TRBJ2-3
cdr3_aa: CASITRRRDPDTQYF
cdr3_nt: TGTGCCAGCATCACCAGAAGGAGGGATCCAGATACGCAGTATTTT

d_call: TRBD2
v_call: TRBV6-6
clone_size: .
j_call: TRBJ2-3
cdr3_aa: CASRDTSGGNTQYF
cdr3_nt: TGTGCCAGCAGAGATACTAGCGGGGGTAATACGCAGTATTTT

d_call: .
v_call: TRBV11-2
clone_size: .
j_call: TRBJ2-2
cdr3_aa: CASSAWTPGGELFF
cdr3_nt: TGTGCCAGCAGCGCCTGGACTCCCGGGGGGGAGCTGTTTTTT

d_call: .
v_call: TRBV7-2
clone_size: once
j_call: TRBJ2-7
cdr3_aa: CASSWALAYEQYF
cdr3_nt: TGTGCCAGCAGCTGGGCCTTAGCCTACGAGCAGTACTTC

d_call: .
v_call: TRBV9
clone_size: .
j_call: TRBJ1-1
cdr3_aa: CASSVTPVGELLEAFF
cdr3_nt: TGTGCCAGCAGCGTGACCCCCGTGGGTGAGCTCCTAGAAGCTTTCTTT

d_call: .
v_call: TRBV19
clone_size: .
j_call: TRBJ1-1
cdr3_aa: CASSTAGARTEAFF
cdr3_nt: TGTGCCAGTAGTACCGCAGGGGCGCGAACTGAAGCTTTCTTT